The 2 T cell receptor beta chains below were found in one sample sequenced in a study of T cell responses to AZD1222 COVID-19 vaccine (TCRdb year 2021). Explained via the paper, the time point label denotes: baseline before first vaccination. The library was produced with the immunoSEQ multiplex PCR assay. TCRdb obtained this table from immuneACCESS and retained in-frame rearrangements with V and J assigned. These tables miss some clones; where compared with another copy, unresolved V genes account for less than half of the shortfall, and the remainder is unexplained. In this sample the table shows 100,000 to 150,000 clones, roughly 90% of which occur a single time. The top ten constitute 4% to 4.5% of the sample. The sequenced sample was peripheral blood, obtained on day 0 of AZD1222 vaccination. All receptors derive from an adult in good health.

This rearrangement joins TRBV2 to TRBJ2-1; 14 bases align to TRBD2. V was clipped by 2 bases and J by 9 bases; unmatched bases: 6. Germline assignment: CDR1 SNHLY and CDR2 FYNNEI. CDR3 length equals 16 residues. The CDR3 DNA reads as TGTGCCAGCAGTGAAAGGGGACTAGCGGGAGCGGGTGAGCAGTTCTTC. It codes for CASSERGLAGAGEQFF.

The chain carries TRBV4-1 and TRBJ2-3; 10 positions match TRBD1. After removal of 0 bases from V and 6 bases from J, the junction contained 6 bases not matched to a gene. CDR3 length: 16 residues. Germline CDR1 reads MGHRA; CDR2 reads YSYEKL. The DNA for the CDR3 is TGCGCCAGCAGCCAAGATAAGGGACAGGGGCGGGATACGCAGTATTTT. Protein sequence: CASSQDKGQGRDTQYF.